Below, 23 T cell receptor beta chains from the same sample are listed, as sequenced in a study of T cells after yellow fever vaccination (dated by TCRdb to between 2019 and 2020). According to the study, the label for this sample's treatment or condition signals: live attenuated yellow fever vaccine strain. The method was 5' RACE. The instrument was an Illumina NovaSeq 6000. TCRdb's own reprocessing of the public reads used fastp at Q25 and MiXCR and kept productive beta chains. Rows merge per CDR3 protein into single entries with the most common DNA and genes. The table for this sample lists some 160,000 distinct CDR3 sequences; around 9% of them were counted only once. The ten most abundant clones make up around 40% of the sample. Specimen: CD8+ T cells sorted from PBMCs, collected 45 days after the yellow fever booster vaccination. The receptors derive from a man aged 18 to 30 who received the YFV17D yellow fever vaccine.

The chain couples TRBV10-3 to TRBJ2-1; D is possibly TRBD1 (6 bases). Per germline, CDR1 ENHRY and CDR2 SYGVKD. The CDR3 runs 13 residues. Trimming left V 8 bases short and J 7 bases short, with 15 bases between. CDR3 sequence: CAIPGVSGNEQFF. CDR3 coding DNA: TGTGCCATCCCAGGGGTGAGTGGGAATGAGCAGTTCTTC.

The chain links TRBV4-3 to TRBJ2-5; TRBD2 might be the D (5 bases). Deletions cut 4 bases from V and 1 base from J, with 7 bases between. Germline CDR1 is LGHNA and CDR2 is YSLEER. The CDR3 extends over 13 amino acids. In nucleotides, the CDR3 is TGCGCCAGCAGCCGGGAGTTCCAAGAGACCCAGTACTTC. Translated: CASSREFQETQYF.

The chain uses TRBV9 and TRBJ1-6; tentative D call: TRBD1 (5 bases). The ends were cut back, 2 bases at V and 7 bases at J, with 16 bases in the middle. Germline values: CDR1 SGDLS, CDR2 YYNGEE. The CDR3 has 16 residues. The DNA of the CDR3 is TGTGCCAGCAGCGTTAGCACCAGGGTTGAGAATTCACCCCTCCACTTT. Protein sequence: CASSVSTRVENSPLHF.

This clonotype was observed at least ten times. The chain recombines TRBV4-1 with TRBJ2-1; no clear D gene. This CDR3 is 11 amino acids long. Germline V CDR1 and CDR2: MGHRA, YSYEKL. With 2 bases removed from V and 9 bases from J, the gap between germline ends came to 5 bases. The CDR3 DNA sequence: TGCGCCAGCAGCCAAAGTAGTGAGCAGTTCTTC. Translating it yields CASSQSSEQFF.

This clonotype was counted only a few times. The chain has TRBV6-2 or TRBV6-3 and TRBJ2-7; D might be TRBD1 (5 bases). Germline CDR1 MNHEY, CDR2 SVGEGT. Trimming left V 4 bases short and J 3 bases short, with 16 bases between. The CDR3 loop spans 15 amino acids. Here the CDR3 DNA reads TGTGCCAGCAGTTCTCCGACAGATTTGTACTACGAGCAGTACGTC. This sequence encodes CASSSPTDLYYEQYV.

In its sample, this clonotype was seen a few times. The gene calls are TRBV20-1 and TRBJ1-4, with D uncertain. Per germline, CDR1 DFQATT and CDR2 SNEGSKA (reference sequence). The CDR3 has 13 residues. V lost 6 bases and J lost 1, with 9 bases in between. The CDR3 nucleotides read TGCAGTGCAAACGAGGAAACTAATGAAAAACTGTTTTTT. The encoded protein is CSANEETNEKLFF.

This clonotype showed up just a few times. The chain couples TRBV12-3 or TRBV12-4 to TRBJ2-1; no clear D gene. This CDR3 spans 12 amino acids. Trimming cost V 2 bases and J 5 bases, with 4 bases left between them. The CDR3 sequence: CASSLLHNEQFF. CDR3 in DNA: TGTGCCAGCAGTTTACTACACAATGAGCAGTTCTTC.

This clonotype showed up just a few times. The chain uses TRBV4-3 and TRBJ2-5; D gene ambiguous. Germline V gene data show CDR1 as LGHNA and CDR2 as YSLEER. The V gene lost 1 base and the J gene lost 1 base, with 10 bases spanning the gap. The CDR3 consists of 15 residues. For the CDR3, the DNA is TGCGCCAGCAGCCAAGGTCTCGACCCCCAAGAGACCCAGTACTTC. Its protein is CASSQGLDPQETQYF.

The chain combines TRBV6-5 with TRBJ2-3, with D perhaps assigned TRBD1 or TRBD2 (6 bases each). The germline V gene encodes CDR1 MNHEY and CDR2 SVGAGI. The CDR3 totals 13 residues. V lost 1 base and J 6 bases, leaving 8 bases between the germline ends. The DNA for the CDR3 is TGTGCCAGCAGTTACTGGAGGGGGGATACGCAGTATTTT. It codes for CASSYWRGDTQYF.

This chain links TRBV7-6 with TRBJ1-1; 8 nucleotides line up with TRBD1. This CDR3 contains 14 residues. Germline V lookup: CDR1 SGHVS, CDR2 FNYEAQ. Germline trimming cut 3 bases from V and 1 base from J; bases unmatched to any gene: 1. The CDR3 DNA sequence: TGTGCCAGCAGCTTGACAGGGGCGAACACTGAAGCTTTCTTT. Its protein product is CASSLTGANTEAFF.

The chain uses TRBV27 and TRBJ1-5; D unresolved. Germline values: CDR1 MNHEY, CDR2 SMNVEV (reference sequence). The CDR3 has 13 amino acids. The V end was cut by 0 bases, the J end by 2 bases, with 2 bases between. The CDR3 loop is CASSLSGNQPQHF. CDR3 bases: TGTGCCAGCAGTTTATCCGGCAATCAGCCCCAGCATTTT.

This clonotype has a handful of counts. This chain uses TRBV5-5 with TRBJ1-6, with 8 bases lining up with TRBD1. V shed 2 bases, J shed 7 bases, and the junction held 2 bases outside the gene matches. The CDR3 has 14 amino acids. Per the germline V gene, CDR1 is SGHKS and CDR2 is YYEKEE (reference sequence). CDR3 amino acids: CASSFPGGNSPLHF. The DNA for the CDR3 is TGTGCCAGCAGCTTCCCAGGGGGCAATTCACCCCTCCACTTT.

CDR3 in DNA: TGTGCCAGCAGCTTAGTCGAACCTTACACTGAAGCTTTCTTT. Translated: CASSLVEPYTEAFF. The chain is built from TRBV7-9 and TRBJ1-1; D not certain. Germline V gene lookup returns CDR1 SEHNR and CDR2 FQNEAQ (reference sequence). The germline V and J ends were trimmed by 1 base and 3 bases, with 9 bases remaining between them. This CDR3 spans 14 amino acids.

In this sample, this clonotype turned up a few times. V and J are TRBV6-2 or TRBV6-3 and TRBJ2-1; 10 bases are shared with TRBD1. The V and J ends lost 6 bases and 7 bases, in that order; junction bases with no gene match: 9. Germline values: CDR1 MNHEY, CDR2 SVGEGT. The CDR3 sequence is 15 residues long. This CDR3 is CASSLLRTGGNEQFF. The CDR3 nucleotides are TGTGCCAGCAGCCTCCTCAGGACAGGGGGAAATGAGCAGTTCTTC.

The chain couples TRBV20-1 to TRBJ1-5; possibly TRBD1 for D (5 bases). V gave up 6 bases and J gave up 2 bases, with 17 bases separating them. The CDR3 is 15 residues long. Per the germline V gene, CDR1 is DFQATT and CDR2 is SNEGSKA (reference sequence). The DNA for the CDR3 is TGCAGTGCACCCCTTGGTGGAGGGGGCAATCAGCCCCAGCATTTT. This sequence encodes CSAPLGGGGNQPQHF.

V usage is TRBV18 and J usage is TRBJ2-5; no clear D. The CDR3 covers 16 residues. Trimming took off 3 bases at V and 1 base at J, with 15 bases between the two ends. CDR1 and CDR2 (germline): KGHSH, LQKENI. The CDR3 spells CASSPISSESQETQYF. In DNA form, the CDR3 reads TGTGCCAGCTCACCGATTTCGTCGGAAAGCCAAGAGACCCAGTACTTC.

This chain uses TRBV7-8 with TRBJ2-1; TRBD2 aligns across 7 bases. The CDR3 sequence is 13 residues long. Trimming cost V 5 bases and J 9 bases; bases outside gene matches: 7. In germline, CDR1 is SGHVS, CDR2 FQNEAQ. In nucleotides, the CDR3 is TGTGCCAGCAGCGGAGGACTAGTTAGTGAGCAGTTCTTC. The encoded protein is CASSGGLVSEQFF. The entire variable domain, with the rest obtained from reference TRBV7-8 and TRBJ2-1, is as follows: GAGVSQSPRYKVAKRGQDVALRCDPISGHVSLFWYQQALGQGPEFLTYFQNEAQLDKSGLPSDRFFAERPEGSVSTLKIQRTQQEDSAVYLCASSGGLVSEQFFGPGTRLTVL.

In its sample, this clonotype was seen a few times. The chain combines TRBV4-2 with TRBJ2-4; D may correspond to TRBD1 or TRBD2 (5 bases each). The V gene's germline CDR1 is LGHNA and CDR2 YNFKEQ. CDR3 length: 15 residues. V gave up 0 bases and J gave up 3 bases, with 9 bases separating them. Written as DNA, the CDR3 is TGTGCCAGCAGCCAAGAGTGGGGGTACAAAAACATTCAGTACTTC. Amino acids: CASSQEWGYKNIQYF.

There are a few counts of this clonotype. CDR3 DNA: TGTGCCACCAGCAGTATTACAGGGACCGCTGAGCAGTTCTTC. This encodes CATSSITGTAEQFF. The gene calls are TRBV15 and TRBJ2-1, with a tentative D call TRBD1 (6 bases). Germline CDR1 reads LNHNV; CDR2 reads YYDKDF (reference sequence). Trimming took off 3 bases at V and 9 bases at J, with 15 bases between the two ends. There are 14 residues in the CDR3.

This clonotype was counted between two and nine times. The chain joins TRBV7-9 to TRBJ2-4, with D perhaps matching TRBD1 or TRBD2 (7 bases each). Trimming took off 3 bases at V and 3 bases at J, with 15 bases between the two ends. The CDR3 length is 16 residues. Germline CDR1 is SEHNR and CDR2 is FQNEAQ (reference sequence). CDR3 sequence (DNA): TGTGCCAGCAGCTTTCAAGGCAGGGGGGGCAAAAACATTCAGTACTTC. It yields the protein CASSFQGRGGKNIQYF.

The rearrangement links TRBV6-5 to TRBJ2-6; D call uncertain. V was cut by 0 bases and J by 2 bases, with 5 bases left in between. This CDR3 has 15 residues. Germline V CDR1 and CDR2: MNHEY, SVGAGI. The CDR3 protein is CASSYSTAGANVLTF. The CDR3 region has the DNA TGTGCCAGCAGTTACTCGACGGCTGGGGCCAACGTCCTGACTTTC.

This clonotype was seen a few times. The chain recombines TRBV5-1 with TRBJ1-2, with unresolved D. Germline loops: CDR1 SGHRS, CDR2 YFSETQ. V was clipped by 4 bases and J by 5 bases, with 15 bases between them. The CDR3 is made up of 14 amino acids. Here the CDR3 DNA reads TGCGCCAGCAGCCCCCCAGGACTAGCTTATGGCTACACCTTC. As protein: CASSPPGLAYGYTF.

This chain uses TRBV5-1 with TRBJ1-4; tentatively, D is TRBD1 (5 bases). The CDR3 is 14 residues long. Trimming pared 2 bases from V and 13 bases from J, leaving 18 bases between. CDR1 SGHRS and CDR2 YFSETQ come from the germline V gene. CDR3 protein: CASSFGSGVNLLFF. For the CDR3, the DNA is TGCGCCAGCAGCTTTGGGTCGGGGGTGAATCTACTGTTTTTT.